This entry lists 21 T cell receptor beta chains sequenced from one sample in a study of blood T cell repertoires in COVID-19. The repertoire was sequenced with immunoSEQ multiplex PCR; TCRdb's copy has only in-frame clones and lacks some. The repertoire consists of fewer than 250,000 clones, with around 85% occurring once and the leading ten covering 9.5% to 15%. Sequences were obtained from peripheral blood. Source of these receptors: a woman aged 45 to 65 with acute or convalescent COVID-19.

This clone was detected only once. The V call is TRBV19, the J call TRBJ1-5, with D tentatively TRBD1 (5 bases). Germline loops: CDR1 LNHDA, CDR2 SQIVND (reference sequence). CDR3 length: 13 residues. V gave up 5 bases and J gave up 9 bases, with 14 bases separating them. This CDR3 is CASSDWGQGPQHF. Here the CDR3 DNA reads TGTGCCAGTAGTGACTGGGGTCAGGGGCCCCAGCATTTT.

This chain joins TRBV12-5 and TRBJ1-5; TRBD1 matches 7 bases. The CDR3 runs to 16 residues. The ends lost 7 bases at V and 2 bases at J; junction bases unmatched: 11. Germline V gives CDR1 LGHNT, CDR2 FRNRAP. DNA of the CDR3: TGTGCTAGTGTCTTAAACAGGGGCGCCGGCAATCAGCCCCAGCATTTT. Protein sequence: CASVLNRGAGNQPQHF.

The chain couples TRBV18 to TRBJ1-6, with TRBD1 matching 10 bases. J was trimmed by 8 bases and V by 3 bases; bases with no gene match: 10. Germline lookup yields CDR1 KGHSH and CDR2 LQKENI. This CDR3 is built from 17 residues. The CDR3 loop reads CASSPSLGQGKDSPLHF. The CDR3 DNA is TGTGCCAGCTCACCGTCGTTGGGACAGGGGAAAGATTCACCCCTCCACTTT.

The chain couples TRBV27 to TRBJ2-2; D call uncertain. CDR3 length equals 17 residues. Germline CDR1 is MNHEY and CDR2 is SMNVEV (reference sequence). V was pared by 6 bases and J by 6 bases, with 23 bases between. Written as DNA, the CDR3 is TGTGCCAGCAGCCCCTCCGGCCTACTAAACTTTCCCGGGGAGCTGTTTTTT. It yields the protein CASSPSGLLNFPGELFF.

This chain links TRBV6-6 with TRBJ1-3; the D gene is possibly TRBD1 (5 bases). Germline lookup yields CDR1 MNHNY and CDR2 SVGAGI (reference sequence). CDR3 length: 16 residues. Trimming shortened V by 0 bases and J by 3 bases, and 12 bases separated the two germline ends. This chain's CDR3 is CASSYSNQGGGNTIYF. The CDR3 DNA sequence: TGTGCCAGCAGTTACTCCAATCAGGGCGGTGGAAACACCATATATTTT.

The chain uses TRBV4-1 and TRBJ2-2; 7 bases are shared with TRBD1. The V gene's germline CDR1 is MGHRA and CDR2 YSYEKL. This CDR3 region has 17 residues. V dropped 6 bases and J dropped 0; count of bases not matched to a gene: 10. The CDR3 region is CASRRYQGGSNTGELFF. The CDR3 DNA sequence: TGCGCCAGCAGGCGATATCAAGGGGGCTCGAACACCGGGGAGCTGTTTTTT.

This clone was counted a few times. The J gene is TRBJ2-2, the V gene TRBV9; unclear D gene. The CDR3 contains 16 residues. Trimming shortened V by 4 bases and J by 0 bases, and 13 bases separated the two germline ends. Germline CDR1 is SGDLS and CDR2 is YYNGEE. The CDR3 spells CASSPRWQANTGELFF. CDR3 coding DNA: TGTGCCAGCAGCCCACGTTGGCAGGCGAACACCGGGGAGCTGTTTTTT. Full variable domain (remainder filled in from reference TRBV9 and TRBJ2-2): DSGVTQTPKHLITATGQRVTLRCSPRSGDLSVYWYQQSLDQGLQFLIQYYNGEERAKGNILERFSAQQFPDLHSELNLSSLELGDSALYFCASSPRWQANTGELFFGEGSRLTVL.

Many counts were recorded for this clone. This chain uses TRBV7-9 with TRBJ1-1, with D maybe TRBD1 (6 bases). This CDR3 contains 15 residues. Looked up from germline, CDR1 is SEHNR and CDR2 is FQNEAQ (reference sequence). Trimming took 8 bases from V and 5 from J, leaving 21 bases between them. DNA for the CDR3: TGTGCCAGCCGCGAGGAGGGAGGGGGGTGGACTGAAGCTTTCTTT. This translates into CASREEGGGWTEAFF.

The chain uses TRBV28 and TRBJ2-7; TRBD2 aligns across 9 bases. Germline CDR1 reads MDHEN; CDR2 reads SYDVKM. J lost 2 bases, V lost 7 bases, and 12 bases had no gene match. The CDR3 is made up of 16 amino acids. The DNA for the CDR3 is TGTGCCAGCAACACCGGGGCGCTAGCGGGGACCTACGAGCAGTACTTC. This gives the protein CASNTGALAGTYEQYF.

This clone was seen more than once but under ten times. The chain combines TRBV28 with TRBJ2-7; D is unclear. This CDR3 region has 12 residues. Germline assignment: CDR1 MDHEN and CDR2 SYDVKM. Trimming shortened V by 4 bases and J by 3 bases, and 7 bases separated the two germline ends. The CDR3 nucleotides read TGTGCCAGCAGTTCCCTCCTCTACGAGCAGTACTTC. This encodes CASSSLLYEQYF.

The count of this clone is one. J is TRBJ2-7 and V is TRBV15; 12 bases fit TRBD2. Germline trimming cut 0 bases from V and 2 bases from J; bases unmatched to any gene: 2. The CDR3 contains 16 residues. Germline CDR1 reads LNHNV; CDR2 reads YYDKDF (reference sequence). The CDR3 coding sequence is TGTGCCACCAGCAGAGAGCGGACTAGCGGGGCCTACGAGCAGTACTTC. Protein: CATSRERTSGAYEQYF.

The chain recombines TRBV19 with TRBJ2-5; 10 nucleotides agree with TRBD1. Germline assignment: CDR1 LNHDA and CDR2 SQIVND (reference sequence). The CDR3 contains 16 residues. V was clipped by 3 bases and J by 4 bases; unmatched bases: 8. This CDR3 reads CASSMTGTGARETQYF. CDR3 coding DNA: TGTGCCAGTAGTATGACAGGGACAGGGGCCCGAGAGACCCAGTACTTC. Together with reference TRBV19 and TRBJ2-5, the CDR3 gives the full variable domain: DGGITQSPKYLFRKEGQNVTLSCEQNLNHDAMYWYRQDPGQGLRLIYYSQIVNDFQKGDIAEGYSVSREKKESFPLTVTSAQKNPTAFYLCASSMTGTGARETQYFGPGTRLLVL.

The chain's CDR3 is CASSLGRGNSYEQYF. In nucleotides, the CDR3 is TGTGCCAGCAGCTTGGGCAGGGGGAACTCCTACGAGCAGTACTTC. This chain connects TRBV5-4 to TRBJ2-7, with 7 bases matching TRBD1. Germline V gene data show CDR1 as SGHNT and CDR2 as YYREEE (reference sequence). The CDR3 is 15 residues long. J was trimmed by 0 bases and V by 0 bases; bases with no gene match: 3.

This rearrangement joins TRBV12-3 or TRBV12-4 to TRBJ2-3; no reliable D call. CDR3 length equals 13 residues. V gave up 3 bases and J gave up 2 bases, with 6 bases separating them. The DNA for the CDR3 is TGTGCCAGCAGTTTGGGCTCCACAGATACGCAGTATTTT. It is translated as CASSLGSTDTQYF.

This chain joins TRBV5-6 and TRBJ1-4; D is uncertain. Trimming removed 0 bases from V and 7 bases from J, with 13 bases in between. This CDR3 comprises 15 residues. Germline values: CDR1 SGHDT, CDR2 YYEEEE. The CDR3 protein is CASSLVEAGGEKLFF. DNA for the CDR3: TGTGCCAGCAGCTTGGTGGAGGCAGGCGGTGAAAAACTGTTTTTT.

J is TRBJ2-1 and V is TRBV19, with a possible D match to TRBD2 (6 bases). This CDR3 spans 15 amino acids. Germline CDR1 is LNHDA and CDR2 is SQIVND (reference sequence). V was cut by 10 bases and J by 7 bases, with 23 bases left in between. The CDR3, as DNA: TGTGCCACCCAGGAGGGAAGGCTACCCGGTAATGAGCAGTTCTTC. This translates into CATQEGRLPGNEQFF.

The V and J genes are TRBV10-3 and TRBJ2-3; 12 nucleotides agree with TRBD2. The CDR3 loop spans 15 amino acids. With 7 bases clipped from V and 0 bases from J, the junction kept 2 bases outside the gene matches. The germline gives CDR1 ENHRY, CDR2 SYGVKD. CDR3 sequence reads: CAIKGLAGSTDTQYF. DNA for the CDR3: TGTGCCATCAAAGGACTAGCGGGGAGCACAGATACGCAGTATTTT.

This clone was seen just once. The CDR3 sequence: CASSPDTGAQYF. The CDR3 DNA reads TGTGCCAGCAGTCCAGACACAGGGGCCCAGTACTTC. The gene calls are TRBV5-6 and TRBJ2-5; 7 positions agree with TRBD1. The CDR3 extends over 12 amino acids. The germline CDR1 and CDR2 sequences are SGHDT and YYEEEE. V gave up 5 bases and J gave up 9 bases; unmatched junction bases: 7. Full variable domain (outside the CDR3, taken from reference TRBV5-6 and TRBJ2-5): DAGVTQSPTHLIKTRGQQVTLRCSPKSGHDTVSWYQQALGQGPQFIFQYYEEEERQRGNFPDRFSGHQFPNYSSELNVNALLLGDSALYLCASSPDTGAQYFGPGTRLLVL.

The V and J genes are TRBV28 and TRBJ1-5; 10 bases are shared with TRBD1. With V trimmed by 5 bases and J by 9 bases, 7 bases remained unmatched. The CDR3 spans 14 residues. Germline V gene lookup returns CDR1 MDHEN and CDR2 SYDVKM. CDR3 in DNA: TGTGCCAGCAGTGGAGGGACAGGGGTAACGCCCCAGCATTTT. It codes for CASSGGTGVTPQHF. The full variable domain, its missing parts supplied by reference TRBV28 and TRBJ1-5, is DVKVTQSSRYLVKRTGEKVFLECVQDMDHENMFWYRQDPGLGLRLIYFSYDVKMKEKGDIPEGYSVSREKKERFSLILESASTNQTSMYLCASSGGTGVTPQHFGDGTRLSIL.

The J gene is TRBJ2-2, the V gene TRBV9, with 7 bases identical to TRBD1. This CDR3 has 15 amino acids. Germline CDR1 SGDLS, CDR2 YYNGEE. V trimming: 3 bases; J trimming: 5 bases; junction bases outside the gene matches: 7. The DNA of the CDR3 is TGTGCCAGCAGCGGACGACAGGGTGGGACCGGGGAGCTGTTTTTT. The encoded protein is CASSGRQGGTGELFF.

The J gene is TRBJ2-2, the V gene TRBV5-1, with TRBD1 matching 7 bases. Trimming cost V 1 base and J 3 bases; bases outside gene matches: 3. The CDR3 sequence is 15 residues long. Germline V CDR1 and CDR2: SGHRS, YFSETQ. In DNA, the CDR3 is TGCGCCAGCAGCTTGTTTCAGGGGGACACCGGGGAGCTGTTTTTT. Residues: CASSLFQGDTGELFF. The variable domain in full, with the rest retrieved from reference TRBV5-1 and TRBJ2-2, is KAGVTQTPRYLIKTRGQQVTLSCSPISGHRSVSWYQQTPGQGLQFLFEYFSETQRNKGNFPGRFSGRQFSNSRSEMNVSTLELGDSALYLCASSLFQGDTGELFFGEGSRLTVL.